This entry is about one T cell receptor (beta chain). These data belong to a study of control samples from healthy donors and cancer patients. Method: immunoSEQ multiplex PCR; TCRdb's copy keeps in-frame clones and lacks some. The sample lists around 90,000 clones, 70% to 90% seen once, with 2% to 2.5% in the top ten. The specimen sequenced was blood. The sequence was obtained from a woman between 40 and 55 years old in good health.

The CDR3: CAISESKNTGELFF. The CDR3, as DNA: TGTGCCATCAGTGAGTCGAAGAACACCGGGGAGCTGTTTTTT. V and J are TRBV10-3 and TRBJ2-2; D is unresolved. The CDR3 totals 14 residues. With 0 bases removed from V and 1 base from J, the gap between germline ends came to 3 bases. Germline-derived CDR1 and CDR2 are ENHRY and SYGVKD.